This T cell receptor beta chain was observed in a study of cytomegalovirus exposure and HLA in healthy donors. This CDR3 is built from 14 residues. J lost 8 bases, V lost 2 bases, and 4 bases had no gene match. CDR1 is MDHEN, CDR2 SYDVKM, per germline. The PCR used 60 Vbeta and 13 Jbeta primers. Clones were sequenced by immunoSEQ multiplex PCR, and TCRdb holds only the in-frame ones, with some missing. The sample has some 160,000 clones, roughly 80% seen once. Points on this clone: Its matching antigen is unknown.

Notes on the study in general: Reports indicated that the classifier achieved high specificity and sensitivity in diagnosing cytomegalovirus status. The number of N-insertions in an Asian-associated ancestry cluster was reportedly below the approximately 680-donor mean in a later analysis.

The chain combines TRBV28 with TRBJ1-2; 11 bases are a match to TRBD1. The receptor was isolated from a woman aged 40 to 50 in good health and CMV-seropositive. Sequencing input: PBMCs. The CDR3: CASSLGQGAWGYTF. CDR3 DNA sequence: TGTGCCAGCAGTTTAGGACAGGGGGCTTGGGGCTACACCTTC.